What follows are 28 T cell receptor beta chains derived from one specimen sequenced in a study of shared clonotypes between healthy human individuals. Here immunoSEQ multiplex PCR was the method, and the copy in TCRdb shows in-frame clones only, minus some. Found here are hundreds of thousands of clones, 90% to 96% of them singletons; the top ten hold less than 0.06%. The specimen was naive CD4+ T cells sorted from blood. Specified subset: CD45RA+ positively selected. The receptors were sampled from a woman aged 30 to 39 in good health.

The V and J genes are TRBV5-1 and TRBJ1-1, with D possibly TRBD1 on 6 matching bases. V lost 3 bases to trimming and J lost 3 bases, with 12 bases between them. Germline lookup yields CDR1 SGHRS and CDR2 YFSETQ. The CDR3 length is 14 residues. The CDR3, as DNA: TGCGCCAGCAGCTATAACAGGGAGGACACTGAAGCTTTCTTT. This sequence encodes CASSYNREDTEAFF.

V usage is TRBV14 and J usage is TRBJ2-7; 11 nucleotides match TRBD1. The length of the CDR3 is 18 residues. The V and J ends lost 0 bases and 4 bases, in that order; junction bases with no gene match: 11. The germline V gene has CDR1 SGHDN and CDR2 FVKESK. The CDR3 nucleotides read TGTGCCAGCAGCCAAGATCCCGGGACAGGGGGGAGCAGTTACGAGCAGTACTTC. Encoded protein: CASSQDPGTGGSSYEQYF.

This chain connects TRBV7-8 to TRBJ2-2; D might be TRBD2 (5 bases). The CDR3 contains 17 residues. Trimming left V 5 bases short and J 1 base short, with 17 bases between. Germline V gives CDR1 SGHVS, CDR2 FQNEAQ. The CDR3 is CASSPMGGGGNTGELFF. CDR3 bases: TGTGCCAGCAGCCCCATGGGCGGCGGAGGGAACACCGGGGAGCTGTTTTTT. The variable domain in full, completed from reference TRBV7-8 and TRBJ2-2, reads GAGVSQSPRYKVAKRGQDVALRCDPISGHVSLFWYQQALGQGPEFLTYFQNEAQLDKSGLPSDRFFAERPEGSVSTLKIQRTQQEDSAVYLCASSPMGGGGNTGELFFGEGSRLTVL.

J is TRBJ1-4 and V is TRBV9; no firm D call. The CDR3 extends over 16 amino acids. The V gene's germline CDR1 is SGDLS and CDR2 YYNGEE. V was clipped by 0 bases and J by 5 bases, with 14 bases between them. The CDR3 reads CASSVGMNVGNEKLFF. The CDR3 DNA sequence: TGTGCCAGCAGCGTAGGTATGAACGTCGGCAATGAAAAACTGTTTTTT.

The table lists this clone with a count of one. The rearrangement uses TRBV28 and TRBJ1-5; no definite D call. This CDR3 contains 15 residues. Trimming took 6 bases from V and 3 from J, leaving 15 bases between them. In germline, CDR1 is MDHEN, CDR2 SYDVKM. CDR3 nucleotides: TGTGCCAGCAGCTCCCTCACCGGGAACAATCAGCCCCAGCATTTT. This translates into CASSSLTGNNQPQHF.

The V call is TRBV10-3, the J call TRBJ2-1; 7 bases fit TRBD1. CDR1 is ENHRY, CDR2 SYGVKD, per germline. The CDR3 spans 16 residues. After removal of 6 bases from V and 1 base from J, the junction contained 9 bases not matched to a gene. Written as DNA, the CDR3 is TGTGCCATCAGGGGGACCACAGGGGAGTCCTACAATGAGCAGTTCTTC. Translation: CAIRGTTGESYNEQFF.

J is TRBJ2-7 and V is TRBV9; no reliable D call. The ends were cut back, 0 bases at V and 2 bases at J, with 9 bases in the middle. The CDR3 is 14 residues long. Looked up from germline, CDR1 is SGDLS and CDR2 is YYNGEE. Here the CDR3 DNA reads TGTGCCAGCAGCGTAGGAGTGGGGACCTACGAGCAGTACTTC. Its protein product is CASSVGVGTYEQYF. Full variable domain (remainder filled in from reference TRBV9 and TRBJ2-7): DSGVTQTPKHLITATGQRVTLRCSPRSGDLSVYWYQQSLDQGLQFLIQYYNGEERAKGNILERFSAQQFPDLHSELNLSSLELGDSALYFCASSVGVGTYEQYFGPGTRLTVT.

The chain uses TRBV4-1 and TRBJ1-5; D is perhaps TRBD1 (6 bases). The CDR3 totals 17 residues. Trimming removed 0 bases at V and 7 bases at J, with 19 bases between. Germline V gives CDR1 MGHRA, CDR2 YSYEKL. The CDR3 region has the DNA TGCGCCAGCAGCCAAGATCGAGTAACAGGGTCCAGACAGCCCCAGCATTTT. Encoded protein: CASSQDRVTGSRQPQHF.

The genes are TRBV28 and TRBJ1-4; the D gene is possibly TRBD1 (5 bases). The V end was cut by 4 bases, the J end by 10 bases, with 10 bases between. CDR1 is MDHEN, CDR2 SYDVKM, per germline. The CDR3 runs to 12 residues. The CDR3 sequence is CASSSGIGKLFF. Here the CDR3 DNA reads TGTGCCAGCAGTTCAGGGATTGGAAAACTGTTTTTT.

This clone was seen a handful of times. The chain links TRBV28 to TRBJ1-5; D might be TRBD1 (5 bases). With 2 bases removed from V and 8 bases from J, the gap between germline ends came to 19 bases. Germline V gives CDR1 MDHEN, CDR2 SYDVKM. CDR3 length: 16 residues. CDR3 in amino acids: CASSLGTGLSGEPQHF. Here the CDR3 DNA reads TGTGCCAGCAGTTTAGGAACAGGCTTATCGGGGGAGCCCCAGCATTTT. Complete variable domain (other parts from reference TRBV28 and TRBJ1-5): DVKVTQSSRYLVKRTGEKVFLECVQDMDHENMFWYRQDPGLGLRLIYFSYDVKMKEKGDIPEGYSVSREKKERFSLILESASTNQTSMYLCASSLGTGLSGEPQHFGDGTRLSIL.

This clone was detected once. The V and J genes are TRBV5-8 and TRBJ1-5; D gene uncertain. V lost 0 bases to trimming and J lost 4 bases, with 11 bases between them. The CDR3 spans 15 residues. Germline V gives CDR1 SGHTS, CDR2 YDEGEE. CDR3 in amino acids: CASSLEGSRNQPQHF. The DNA of the CDR3 is TGTGCCAGCAGCTTGGAAGGGAGTCGAAATCAGCCCCAGCATTTT.

The chain is built from TRBV28 and TRBJ2-2, with D tentatively TRBD2 (5 bases). The germline CDR1 and CDR2 sequences are MDHEN and SYDVKM. This CDR3 is 15 amino acids long. Trimming took 5 bases from V and 3 from J, leaving 13 bases between them. The CDR3 is CASSPGFRHTGELFF. The CDR3 DNA sequence: TGTGCCAGCAGTCCGGGATTTAGGCACACCGGGGAGCTGTTTTTT.

V is TRBV2 and J is TRBJ2-1; unclear D gene. Trimming pared 10 bases from V and 9 bases from J, leaving 16 bases between. Germline V gene data show CDR1 as SNHLY and CDR2 as FYNNEI. The CDR3 totals 12 residues. CDR3 DNA: TGTGCCATCCTGAGACCCTCGCGTGAGCAGTTCTTC. Translating gives CAILRPSREQFF. Full variable domain (remainder filled in from reference TRBV2 and TRBJ2-1): EPEVTQTPSHQVTQMGQEVILRCVPISNHLYFYWYRQILGQKVEFLVSFYNNEISEKSEIFDDQFSVERPDGSNFTLKIRSTKLEDSAMYFCAILRPSREQFFGPGTRLTVL.

The V and J genes are TRBV6-1 and TRBJ2-4; 10 nucleotides align to TRBD1. Germline assignment: CDR1 MNHNS and CDR2 SASEGT. Trimming at V came to 4 bases and at J to 1 base, leaving 7 bases not matched to a gene. This CDR3 has 17 residues. The DNA of the CDR3 is TGTGCCAGCAGTGCATTCGGACAGGGGGTTGCCAAAAACATTCAGTACTTC. Translating it yields CASSAFGQGVAKNIQYF.

This rearrangement joins TRBV27 to TRBJ1-2; maybe TRBD1 (6 bases). The CDR3 has 13 amino acids. The V gene lost 3 bases and the J gene lost 8 bases, with 13 bases spanning the gap. From germline, CDR1 is MNHEY and CDR2 SMNVEV (reference sequence). CDR3 DNA sequence: TGTGCCAGCAGTTTGTGGGGGGCAGGCGGCTACACCTTC. Translating gives CASSLWGAGGYTF.

The chain carries TRBV28 and TRBJ2-7, with 8 bases matching TRBD2. CDR1 is MDHEN, CDR2 SYDVKM, per germline. J lost 0 bases, V lost 5 bases, and 6 bases had no gene match. This CDR3 is 15 amino acids long. The CDR3 region has the DNA TGTGCCAGCAGTCTCCCGGGACTAGGCTCCTACGAGCAGTACTTC. Translating gives CASSLPGLGSYEQYF.

This clone was observed a single time. The chain recombines TRBV25-1 with TRBJ2-3, with D hard to call. V lost 4 bases to trimming and J lost 2 bases, with 7 bases between them. The germline gives CDR1 MGHDK, CDR2 SYGVNS. The CDR3 is 13 residues long. The CDR3 DNA reads as TGTGCCAGCAGTGGGGGATACACAGATACGCAGTATTTT. Translated, it gives CASSGGYTDTQYF. Full variable domain (remainder filled in from reference TRBV25-1 and TRBJ2-3): EADIYQTPRYLVIGTGKKITLECSQTMGHDKMYWYQQDPGMELHLIHYSYGVNSTEKGDLSSESTVSRIRTEHFPLTLESARPSHTSQYLCASSGGYTDTQYFGPGTRLTVL.

The chain carries TRBV5-4 and TRBJ2-7; tentative D call: TRBD1 (7 bases). This CDR3 contains 16 residues. V was cut by 1 base and J by 3 bases, with 17 bases left in between. Germline CDR1 reads SGHNT; CDR2 reads YYREEE (reference sequence). CDR3 bases: TGTGCCAGCAGCTTGAACGCGGGACAGACAAGCTACGAGCAGTACTTC. Amino acid sequence: CASSLNAGQTSYEQYF.

The chain uses TRBV19 and TRBJ1-4, with no clear D. Per the germline V gene, CDR1 is LNHDA and CDR2 is SQIVND (reference sequence). V was clipped by 7 bases and J by 8 bases, with 8 bases between them. The CDR3 loop spans 11 amino acids. The CDR3 nucleotides read TGTGCCAGTATGAGAGGGGAAAAACTGTTTTTT. As protein: CASMRGEKLFF.

This clone was recorded a few times. V is TRBV7-9 and J is TRBJ2-2; D gene unclear. The V end was cut by 5 bases, the J end by 7 bases, with 11 bases between. The germline V gene has CDR1 SEHNR and CDR2 FQNEAQ (reference sequence). This CDR3 is 13 amino acids long. The CDR3 DNA is TGTGCCAGCAGCCCCCTTCCGGGCGGGGAGCTGTTTTTT. Encoded protein: CASSPLPGGELFF.

This sequence joins TRBV13 and TRBJ2-5; 7 bases agree with TRBD1. With the DNA end fitting TRBJ2-7 better, the J assignment may be wrong. The length of the CDR3 is 15 residues. In germline, CDR1 is PRHDT, CDR2 FYEKMQ (reference sequence). The CDR3 DNA reads TGTGCCAGCAGCTTAGGCGCTCCAACAGGGGACGAGCAGTACTTC. Amino acids: CASSLGAPTGDEQYF.

The chain has TRBV19 and TRBJ2-3; the match to TRBD1 covers 9 bases. Trimming removed 8 bases from V and 4 bases from J; junction bases left unmatched: 7. Per the germline V gene, CDR1 is LNHDA and CDR2 is SQIVND (reference sequence). The CDR3 extends over 14 amino acids. The CDR3 here is CASGFRQGADTQYF. For the CDR3, the DNA is TGTGCCAGTGGTTTTAGACAGGGGGCAGATACGCAGTATTTT.

This chain uses TRBV6-1 with TRBJ2-1; D is undetermined. V was pared by 4 bases and J by 0 bases, with 13 bases between. The CDR3 extends over 16 amino acids. Per the germline V gene, CDR1 is MNHNS and CDR2 is SASEGT. The DNA for the CDR3 is TGTGCCAGCAGTGGGTCCCGGGCCAGCTCCTACAATGAGCAGTTCTTC. Amino acids: CASSGSRASSYNEQFF.

This chain connects TRBV7-9 to TRBJ2-2; 7 bases are shared with TRBD1. This CDR3 region has 16 residues. The germline CDR1 and CDR2 sequences are SEHNR and FQNEAQ (reference sequence). V dropped 5 bases and J dropped 3; count of bases not matched to a gene: 9. This chain's CDR3 is CASSPQQGQDTGELFF. The CDR3 nucleotides are TGTGCCAGCAGCCCCCAGCAAGGACAGGACACCGGGGAGCTGTTTTTT.

Remarks on this clone: The junction departs from germline at one end; a sequencing error may be responsible. This chain connects TRBV2 to TRBJ2-4; a weak D match, TRBD2 (6 bases). CDR3 length: 14 amino acids. Germline lookup yields CDR1 SNHLY and CDR2 FYNNEI. This CDR3 reads CTSTAGLAKNIQYF. CDR3 coding DNA: TGTACCAGCACCGCGGGACTAGCCAAAAACATTCAGTACTTC.

The genes are TRBV5-1 and TRBJ1-4; no firm D call. The CDR3 loop spans 16 amino acids. Germline values: CDR1 SGHRS, CDR2 YFSETQ. V lost 3 bases and J 0 bases, leaving 12 bases between the germline ends. The CDR3 spells CASSSSIPATNEKLFF. The CDR3 nucleotides are TGCGCCAGCAGCTCTTCAATCCCAGCAACTAATGAAAAACTGTTTTTT.

This chain's CDR3 is CASSLNLGVQETQYF. CDR3 nucleotide sequence: TGTGCCAGCAGCTTGAATTTGGGGGTGCAAGAGACCCAGTACTTC. The genes are TRBV5-4 and TRBJ2-5, with D perhaps given as TRBD1 or TRBD2 (5 bases each). CDR1 and CDR2 (germline): SGHNT, YYREEE (reference sequence). The CDR3 consists of 15 residues. V was cut by 1 base and J by 2 bases, with 12 bases left in between.

The chain has TRBV19 and TRBJ1-5; 10 bases map to TRBD1. CDR1 is LNHDA, CDR2 SQIVND, per germline (reference sequence). Trimming removed 7 bases from V and 5 bases from J; junction bases left unmatched: 2. The CDR3 is made up of 13 amino acids. This chain's CDR3 is CASKDRGHQPQHF. Written as DNA, the CDR3 is TGTGCCAGTAAAGACAGGGGGCATCAGCCCCAGCATTTT.